This T cell receptor beta chain comes out of a study of T cell repertoires in cytomegalovirus infection. Turning to the study itself: It was the public TCR beta signatures that indicated both CMV infection and matching HLA type. Study-wide results and limits: HLA-C-restricted, CMV-specific TCR beta clonotypes were dominant ex vivo. CMV carriers with the relevant HLA were identified by cumulative public TCR beta family frequency.

As for this clonotype: The antigen is undetermined.

TCRdb re-analysed the reads in MiXCR, keeping a single row per CDR3 protein. Of hundreds of thousands of distinct CDR3 sequences in the sample, 25% to 30% are singletons; the top ten hold roughly 20%. This CDR3 is 17 amino acids long. The germline V gene encodes CDR1 MNHEY and CDR2 SMNVEV (reference sequence). The V end lost 6 bases, the J end lost 0 bases, and 19 bases lay between the germline ends. The source was cultured PBMCs, collected from culture after CMV antigen stimulation. The V and J genes are TRBV27 and TRBJ2-3; D perhaps matches TRBD1 (7 bases). The TCR originated in a human donor in good health (CMV status not recorded). Some clones in this sample may be carry-over from other donors' samples. Here the CDR3 DNA reads TGTGCCAGCAGGTGGACAGGTTTCAGCGGGAGCACAGATACGCAGTATTTT. Amino acid sequence: CASRWTGFSGSTDTQYF.